One T cell receptor beta chain is described in this entry. The antigen is undetermined. The sample is drawn from a study of shared clonotypes between healthy human individuals. Broader study findings: With few donors, the genetic and exposure-history diversity represented was limited. Approximately 4.6% of naive CD4 clonotypes were shared across a few donors.

Germline V CDR1 and CDR2: SNHLY, FYNNEI. V dropped 6 bases and J dropped 6 bases, with 27 bases sitting between them. CDR3 length: 18 amino acids. Generated by immunoSEQ multiplex PCR, the TCRdb table keeps only in-frame clones and is missing some. The sample includes 2 million to 2.5 million clones, 93% of them seen just once. CD45RA+ naive and CD45RA-negative memory subsets were separated from CD4+ cells. The source material was naive CD4+ T cells from PBMCs. Documented subset: CD45RA+ positively selected. J is TRBJ1-5 and V is TRBV2; D is perhaps TRBD1 (6 bases). The TCR sequence derives from a man younger than 35 in good health. Some clones in this sample may be carry-over from other donors' samples. DNA for the CDR3: TGTGCCAGCAGCCAACCCGACAAAGGGGGATCACGGGGTCAGCCCCAGCATTTT. This translates into CASSQPDKGGSRGQPQHF.